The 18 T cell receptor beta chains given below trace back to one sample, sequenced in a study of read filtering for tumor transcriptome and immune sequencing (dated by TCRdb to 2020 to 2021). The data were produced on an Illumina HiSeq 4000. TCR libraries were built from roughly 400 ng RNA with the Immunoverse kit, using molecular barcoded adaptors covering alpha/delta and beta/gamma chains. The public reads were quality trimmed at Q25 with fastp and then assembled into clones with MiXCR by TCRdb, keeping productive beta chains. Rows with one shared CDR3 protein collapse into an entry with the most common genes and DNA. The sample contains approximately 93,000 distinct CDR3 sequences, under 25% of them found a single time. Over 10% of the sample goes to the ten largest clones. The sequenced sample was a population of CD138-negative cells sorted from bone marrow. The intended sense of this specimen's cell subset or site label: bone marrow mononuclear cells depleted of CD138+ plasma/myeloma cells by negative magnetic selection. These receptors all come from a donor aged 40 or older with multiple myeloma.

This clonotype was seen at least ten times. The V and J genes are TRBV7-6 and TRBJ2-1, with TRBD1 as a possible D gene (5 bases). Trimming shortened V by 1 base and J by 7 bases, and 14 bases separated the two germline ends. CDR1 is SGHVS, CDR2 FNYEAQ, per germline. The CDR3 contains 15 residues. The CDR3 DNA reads TGTGCCAGCAGCTTAGTAGGGGCAAGGGCGAATGAGCAGTTCTTC. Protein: CASSLVGARANEQFF.

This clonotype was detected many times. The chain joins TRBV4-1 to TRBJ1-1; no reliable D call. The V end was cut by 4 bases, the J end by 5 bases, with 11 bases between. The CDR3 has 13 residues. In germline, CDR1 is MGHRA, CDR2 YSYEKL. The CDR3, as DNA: TGCGCCAGCAGCCTAACAGATGGGACTGAAGCTTTCTTT. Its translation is CASSLTDGTEAFF.

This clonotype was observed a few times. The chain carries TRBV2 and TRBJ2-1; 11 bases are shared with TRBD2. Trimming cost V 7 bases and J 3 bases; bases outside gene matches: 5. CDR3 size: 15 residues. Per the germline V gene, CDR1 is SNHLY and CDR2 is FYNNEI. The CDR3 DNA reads TGTGCCAGCAAATCGACTAGCGGGATCTACAATGAGCAGTTCTTC. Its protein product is CASKSTSGIYNEQFF.

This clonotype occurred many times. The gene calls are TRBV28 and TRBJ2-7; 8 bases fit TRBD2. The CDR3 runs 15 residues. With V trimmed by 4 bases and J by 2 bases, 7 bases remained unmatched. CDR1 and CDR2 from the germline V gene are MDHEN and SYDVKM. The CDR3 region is CASSSPGGPAYEQYF. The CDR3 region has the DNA TGTGCCAGCAGTTCTCCGGGGGGGCCGGCCTACGAGCAGTACTTC.

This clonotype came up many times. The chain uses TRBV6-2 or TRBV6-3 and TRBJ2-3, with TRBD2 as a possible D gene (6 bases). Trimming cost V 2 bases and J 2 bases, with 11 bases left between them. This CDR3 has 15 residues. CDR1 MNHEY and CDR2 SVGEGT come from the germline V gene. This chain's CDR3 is CASSYNGLLTDTQYF. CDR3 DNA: TGTGCCAGCAGTTACAACGGACTACTCACAGATACGCAGTATTTT.

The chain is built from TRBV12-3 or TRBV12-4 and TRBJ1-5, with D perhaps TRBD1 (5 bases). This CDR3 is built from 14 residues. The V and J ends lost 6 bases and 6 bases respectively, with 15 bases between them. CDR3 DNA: TGTGCCAGCAGCTCGGGAGGGGTGTTTCAGCCCCAGCATTTT. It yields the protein CASSSGGVFQPQHF.

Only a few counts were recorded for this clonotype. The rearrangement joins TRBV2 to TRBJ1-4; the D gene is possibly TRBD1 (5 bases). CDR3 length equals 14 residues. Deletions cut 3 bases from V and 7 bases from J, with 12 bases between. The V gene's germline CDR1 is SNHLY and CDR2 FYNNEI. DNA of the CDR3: TGTGCCAGCAGTGATATGGGGGACCGTGAAAAACTGTTTTTT. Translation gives CASSDMGDREKLFF.

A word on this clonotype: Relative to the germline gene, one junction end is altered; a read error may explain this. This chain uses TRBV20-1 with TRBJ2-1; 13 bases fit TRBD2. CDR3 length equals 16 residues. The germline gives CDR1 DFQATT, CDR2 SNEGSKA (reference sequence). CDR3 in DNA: TGCAGTACTAGTAGTACTAGCGGGGGGGCCTACAATGAGCAGTTCTTC. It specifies CSTSSTSGGAYNEQFF.

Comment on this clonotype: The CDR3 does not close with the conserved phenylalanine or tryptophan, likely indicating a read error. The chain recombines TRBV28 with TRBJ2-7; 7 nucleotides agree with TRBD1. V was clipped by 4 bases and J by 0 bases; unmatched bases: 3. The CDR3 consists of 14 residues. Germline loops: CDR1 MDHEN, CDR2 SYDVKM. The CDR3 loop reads CASSYRDSSYEQYL. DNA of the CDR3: TGTGCCAGCAGTTACCGGGACAGCTCCTACGAGCAGTACCTC.

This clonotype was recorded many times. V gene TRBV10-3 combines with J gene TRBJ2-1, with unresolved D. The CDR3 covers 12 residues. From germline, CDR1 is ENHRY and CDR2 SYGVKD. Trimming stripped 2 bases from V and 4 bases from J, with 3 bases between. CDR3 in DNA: TGTGCCATCAGTGAGGCATACAATGAGCAGTTCTTC. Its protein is CAISEAYNEQFF.

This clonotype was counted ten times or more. The CDR3, as DNA: TGTGCCAGCAGCCAGGATACGGGATGGCGGACAGATACGCAGTATTTT. It encodes CASSQDTGWRTDTQYF. The chain carries TRBV14 and TRBJ2-3; D possibly corresponds to TRBD2 (5 bases). The germline gives CDR1 SGHDN, CDR2 FVKESK. The CDR3 totals 16 residues. V lost 3 bases and J lost 3, with 16 bases in between.

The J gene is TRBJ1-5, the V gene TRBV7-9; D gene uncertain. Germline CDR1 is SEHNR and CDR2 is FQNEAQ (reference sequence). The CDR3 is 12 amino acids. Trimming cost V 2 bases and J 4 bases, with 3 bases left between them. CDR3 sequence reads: CASSLLNQPQHF. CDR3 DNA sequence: TGTGCCAGCAGCTTATTGAATCAGCCCCAGCATTTT.

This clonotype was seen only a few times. CDR3 region: CASSPGLSEKLFF. CDR3 nucleotides: TGTGCCAGCTCACCAGGACTTTCTGAAAAACTGTTTTTT. The chain couples TRBV18 to TRBJ1-4; D gene unclear. In germline, CDR1 is KGHSH, CDR2 LQKENI. V lost 2 bases and J lost 7, with 8 bases in between. This CDR3 spans 13 amino acids.

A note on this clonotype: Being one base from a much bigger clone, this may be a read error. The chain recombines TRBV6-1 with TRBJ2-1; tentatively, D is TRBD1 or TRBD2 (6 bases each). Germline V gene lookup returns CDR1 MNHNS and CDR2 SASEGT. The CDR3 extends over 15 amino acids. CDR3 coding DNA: TGTGCCAGCACCCCCTTACGGGGGCCCTACAATGAGCGGTTCTTC. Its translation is CASTPLRGPYNERFF.

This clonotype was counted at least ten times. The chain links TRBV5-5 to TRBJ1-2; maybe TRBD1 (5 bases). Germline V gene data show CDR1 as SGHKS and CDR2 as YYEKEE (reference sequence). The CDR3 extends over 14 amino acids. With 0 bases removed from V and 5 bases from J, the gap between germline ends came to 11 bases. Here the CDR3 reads CASSLATRQYGYTF. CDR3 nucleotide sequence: TGTGCCAGCAGCTTGGCCACTAGACAGTATGGCTACACCTTC.

The CDR3, as DNA: TGCAGTGCTCAATGGGCTTTCAGCACAGATACGCAGTATTTT. It encodes CSAQWAFSTDTQYF. The genes are TRBV20-1 and TRBJ2-3; D uncertain. Germline assignment: CDR1 DFQATT and CDR2 SNEGSKA (reference sequence). This CDR3 contains 14 residues. The V end lost 5 bases, the J end lost 0 bases, and 12 bases lay between the germline ends.

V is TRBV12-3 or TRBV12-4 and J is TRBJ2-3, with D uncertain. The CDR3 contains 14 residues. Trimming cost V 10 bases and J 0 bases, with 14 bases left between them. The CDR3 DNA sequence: TGTGCCACTTCTCTTTCTACTAGCACAGATACGCAGTATTTT. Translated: CATSLSTSTDTQYF.

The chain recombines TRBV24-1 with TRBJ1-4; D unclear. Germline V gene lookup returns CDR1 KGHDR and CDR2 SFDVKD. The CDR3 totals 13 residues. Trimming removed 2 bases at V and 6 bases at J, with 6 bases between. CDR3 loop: CATSDSVDEKLFF. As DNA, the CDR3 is TGTGCCACCAGTGATTCCGTGGATGAAAAACTGTTTTTT.